This record looks at one TCR beta chain sequence and its context. Antigen specificity is unknown. Per the germline V gene, CDR1 is KGHDR and CDR2 is SFDVKD. The germline V and J ends were trimmed by 7 bases and 7 bases, with 13 bases remaining between them. This CDR3 has 13 residues. The entry originates in a study of T-cell memory formation after mild COVID-19. General study points: Clones shrinking from day 15 to 85 showed even CD4/CD8 mixes; later expanders tilted CD4+. Some SARS-CoV-2-responding clones were already detected in memory before infection.

Constant-segment-primed 5'RACE gave TCR alpha and TCR beta cDNA libraries with sample barcodes and UMIs. TCRdb reanalysed the 5' RACE reads using MiXCR and keeps one entry per CDR3 protein. The table has around 370,000 distinct CDR3 sequences, roughly 21% seen once; the top ten hold around an eighth. The sample comprised PBMCs or a T cell subset sorted from them (not recorded which). The receptor's source is an adult woman who had mild COVID-19 (a few samples of this study predate the infection). Cell type and time point are not known. The gene calls are TRBV24-1 and TRBJ2-1; a weak D match, TRBD2 (6 bases). The CDR3 loop reads CATRPGGRNEQFF. CDR3 DNA sequence: TGTGCCACCAGGCCCGGGGGTCGAAATGAGCAGTTCTTC.